This T cell receptor beta chain was documented in a study of identifying expanded T cells in peripheral blood. During the collection period, no donor immune events like infections were recorded. Using immunoSEQ multiplex PCR, the repertoire was profiled, and TCRdb retains in-frame clones only, with some absent. The table has some 78,000 clones, roughly 84% seen once. This CDR3 contains 13 residues. Looked up from germline, CDR1 is MGHDK and CDR2 is SYGVNS. With 5 bases removed from V and 0 bases from J, the gap between germline ends came to 7 bases. This sequence joins TRBV25-1 and TRBJ1-1; D not certain. The sample was blood. The source is a person aged 18 to 70 in good health. DNA for the CDR3: TGTGCCAGCAGTCTGAGTTTGAACACTGAAGCTTTCTTT. Its translation: CASSLSLNTEAFF.